The 13 T cell receptor beta chains below all came from one sample that was sequenced in a study of control samples from healthy donors and cancer patients. Profiled with immunoSEQ multiplex PCR; TCRdb holds only in-frame clones, not every one. The repertoire consists of fewer than 70,000 clones, with around four fifths occurring once and the leading ten covering approximately 2.8%. Sequenced material: PBMCs. The source is a woman aged 50 to 60 with lung cancer.

The rearrangement joins TRBV18 to TRBJ1-4; D is possibly TRBD1 (6 bases). The V and J ends lost 6 bases and 7 bases respectively, with 27 bases between them. The CDR3 spans 18 residues. The germline CDR1 and CDR2 sequences are KGHSH and LQKENI. The CDR3 DNA reads TGTGCCAGCTCGGGCAACCCCCCCACAGGGCGGGTGAGTGAAAAACTGTTTTTT. As protein: CASSGNPPTGRVSEKLFF.

The rearrangement links TRBV12-5 to TRBJ2-5; D may correspond to TRBD1 or TRBD2 (5 bases each). The germline V gene encodes CDR1 LGHNT and CDR2 FRNRAP. The germline V and J ends were trimmed by 5 bases and 4 bases, with 14 bases remaining between them. The length of the CDR3 is 14 residues. CDR3 DNA: TGTGCTAGTGGTACCGGGGCTAGCCTAGAGACCCAGTACTTC. Protein: CASGTGASLETQYF.

The chain joins TRBV7-2 to TRBJ1-2; D ambiguous. The CDR3 has 15 residues. With 1 base removed from V and 3 bases from J, the gap between germline ends came to 12 bases. The germline V gene has CDR1 SGHTA and CDR2 FQGNSA. Here the CDR3 reads CASSLDSAAHYGYTF. The CDR3 coding sequence is TGTGCCAGCAGCTTAGACTCCGCAGCTCACTATGGCTACACCTTC.

This clone is medium-sized by share. This chain links TRBV6-1 with TRBJ2-7; 9 bases line up with TRBD1. The CDR3 spans 14 residues. The germline V gene encodes CDR1 MNHNS and CDR2 SASEGT. The V and J ends lost 2 bases and 5 bases, in that order; junction bases with no gene match: 4. The DNA for the CDR3 is TGTGCCAGCAGTGAAAGGACAGGGGCCAACGAGCAGTACTTC. This codes for CASSERTGANEQYF.

This chain links TRBV7-7 with TRBJ2-5; 7 bases agree with TRBD2. CDR3 length: 14 residues. CDR1 is SSHAT, CDR2 FNYEAQ, per germline (reference sequence). V trimming: 1 base; J trimming: 4 bases; junction bases outside the gene matches: 3. CDR3 protein: CASSLGGGRETQYF. CDR3 coding DNA: TGTGCCAGCAGCTTAGGGGGGGGACGAGAGACCCAGTACTTC.

J is TRBJ1-6 and V is TRBV5-5; no clear D. V dropped 1 base and J dropped 5 bases, with 10 bases sitting between them. The germline gives CDR1 SGHKS, CDR2 YYEKEE (reference sequence). The CDR3 contains 15 residues. As DNA, the CDR3 is TGTGCCAGCAGCTTGTGGGTCAGAAATAATTCACCCCTCCACTTT. It encodes CASSLWVRNNSPLHF.

The V call is TRBV7-6, the J call TRBJ2-7; 7 nucleotides line up with TRBD1. Per germline, CDR1 SGHVS and CDR2 FNYEAQ. The CDR3 extends over 14 amino acids. The ends lost 5 bases at V and 1 base at J; junction bases unmatched: 5. The CDR3, as DNA: TGTGCCAGCAGCCCTGGACAGGTTTCCTACGAGCAGTACTTC. Encoded protein: CASSPGQVSYEQYF. Filled out from reference TRBV7-6 and TRBJ2-7, the complete variable domain reads GAGVSQSPRYKVTKRGQDVALRCDPISGHVSLYWYRQALGQGPEFLTYFNYEAQQDKSGLPNDRFSAERPEGSISTLTIQRTEQRDSAMYRCASSPGQVSYEQYFGPGTRLTVT.

V and J are TRBV7-2 and TRBJ2-1; TRBD1 is a possible D gene (6 bases). Trimming removed 1 base at V and 0 bases at J, with 7 bases between. This CDR3 spans 15 amino acids. Germline V gene data show CDR1 as SGHTA and CDR2 as FQGNSA. This CDR3 is CASSLEGVSYNEQFF. The CDR3 DNA follows: TGTGCCAGCAGCTTAGAGGGGGTCTCCTACAATGAGCAGTTCTTC.

The chain is built from TRBV4-2 and TRBJ1-1; 11 positions agree with TRBD1. Germline CDR1 is LGHNA and CDR2 is YNFKEQ. The CDR3 is made up of 15 amino acids. V lost 4 bases and J lost 3; bases outside the gene matches: 4. The chain's CDR3 is CASSRPGQGDTEAFF. The DNA of the CDR3 is TGTGCCAGCAGCCGCCCGGGACAGGGGGACACTGAAGCTTTCTTT.

The chain has TRBV7-2 and TRBJ2-1, with a tentative D call TRBD2 (7 bases). Looked up from germline, CDR1 is SGHTA and CDR2 is FQGNSA. Trimming cost V 1 base and J 3 bases, with 13 bases left between them. The CDR3 is 16 residues long. The CDR3: CASSLGGLAVYNEQFF. The CDR3 DNA reads as TGTGCCAGCAGCTTAGGGGGGCTAGCGGTCTACAATGAGCAGTTCTTC.

The gene calls are TRBV21-1 and TRBJ2-4. TRBV21-1 is designated a pseudogene. The CDR3 runs 14 residues. The CDR3 region is CASSILIAKNIQYF. The CDR3 DNA is TGTGCCAGCAGCATCCTCATAGCCAAAAACATTCAGTACTTC.

The chain uses TRBV24-1 and TRBJ2-2, with D maybe TRBD1 (5 bases). V was clipped by 3 bases and J by 5 bases, with 12 bases between them. CDR3 length equals 15 residues. Germline-derived CDR1 and CDR2 are KGHDR and SFDVKD. CDR3 in DNA: TGTGCCACCAGTGATCGGACAAAACTTACCGGGGAGCTGTTTTTT. This gives the protein CATSDRTKLTGELFF.

The chain joins TRBV9 to TRBJ1-4, with 7 positions matching TRBD1. The CDR3 loop spans 16 amino acids. Germline V lookup: CDR1 SGDLS, CDR2 YYNGEE. V lost 4 bases, J lost 5 bases, and 11 bases stayed unmatched. The CDR3 DNA reads TGTGCCAGCAGCCTCGGAACAGGGGCCTCGAATGAAAAACTGTTTTTT. Translating it yields CASSLGTGASNEKLFF.